Listed here are 9 T cell receptor beta chains from one sample, sequenced in a study of PD-1 blockade in classical Hodgkin lymphoma. Repertoires were generated with immunoSEQ multiplex PCR, while TCRdb's copy carries only in-frame clones and drops some. Seen here are about 31,000 clones, more than 65% observed once, and the top ten hold almost 4%. Following autologous stem cell transplantation, relapse occurred in every patient, and exposure to brentuximab vedotin varied. This specimen consisted of peripheral blood mononuclear cells (PBMCs), obtained before the second cycle of nivolumab. The receptors were sampled from a human donor with classical Hodgkin lymphoma.

The rearrangement uses TRBV28 and TRBJ1-4; D unresolved. The V gene lost 4 bases and the J gene lost 0 bases, with 12 bases spanning the gap. The germline V gene has CDR1 MDHEN and CDR2 SYDVKM. This CDR3 comprises 16 residues. The CDR3 sequence: CASSSPGGPTNEKLFF. In DNA, the CDR3 is TGTGCCAGCAGTTCCCCGGGCGGTCCAACTAATGAAAAACTGTTTTTT.

This sequence joins TRBV4-1 and TRBJ2-7; tentatively, D is TRBD2 (5 bases). Germline V gene sequence: CDR1 MGHRA, CDR2 YSYEKL. The germline V and J ends were trimmed by 4 bases and 2 bases, with 12 bases remaining between them. The CDR3 runs to 14 residues. The CDR3 loop is CASSLNHGTYEQYF. The CDR3 nucleotides are TGCGCCAGCAGCCTCAACCACGGGACCTACGAGCAGTACTTC.

This clone showed up just once. CDR3: CASSPQFAGSYNEQFF. The CDR3 DNA reads as TGTGCCAGCTCACCGCAATTTGCAGGCTCCTACAATGAGCAGTTCTTC. The rearrangement links TRBV18 to TRBJ2-1; D ambiguous. Trimming stripped 3 bases from V and 0 bases from J, with 12 bases between. CDR1 is KGHSH, CDR2 LQKENI, per germline. The CDR3 has 16 amino acids.

V gene TRBV7-3 combines with J gene TRBJ2-1; a weak D match, TRBD1 (6 bases). The CDR3 runs to 15 residues. Germline V CDR1 and CDR2: SGHTA, FQGTGA. With 5 bases removed from V and 4 bases from J, the gap between germline ends came to 15 bases. In nucleotides, the CDR3 is TGTGCCAGCAGCCATGCACAGGGCCCTTACAATGAGCAGTTCTTC. As protein: CASSHAQGPYNEQFF.

This rearrangement joins TRBV2 to TRBJ2-1; the D is unclear. This CDR3 spans 14 amino acids. V was shortened by 7 bases and J by 5 bases, with 15 bases between the two germline ends. Germline CDR1 SNHLY, CDR2 FYNNEI. The CDR3 loop is CASTRPLLNNEQFF. The DNA for the CDR3 is TGTGCCAGCACCCGGCCCTTACTAAACAATGAGCAGTTCTTC.

The rearrangement joins TRBV6-1 to TRBJ1-3; D is perhaps TRBD1 (5 bases). Trimming removed 3 bases at V and 4 bases at J, with 13 bases between. The CDR3 spans 15 residues. The V gene's germline CDR1 is MNHNS and CDR2 SASEGT. In nucleotides, the CDR3 is TGTGCCAGCAGTGAGGGAGACAGAGCAGGAAACACCATATATTTT. Its protein is CASSEGDRAGNTIYF.

This clone was counted only a few times. The J gene is TRBJ2-5, the V gene TRBV11-2; possibly TRBD1 for D (5 bases). CDR1 and CDR2 from the germline V gene are SGHAT and FQNNGV. CDR3 length: 15 residues. V was pared by 1 base and J by 0 bases, with 9 bases between. The CDR3 is CASSLGPGNQETQYF. DNA of the CDR3: TGTGCCAGCAGCTTAGGCCCAGGGAACCAAGAGACCCAGTACTTC.

The CDR3 bases are TGTGCCAGCAGTTTACTACCCCCCCGGACAGGGAGGGTCGGTACCGGGGAGCTGTTTTTT. It specifies CASSLLPPRTGRVGTGELFF. This sequence joins TRBV27 and TRBJ2-2; weak D call: TRBD1 (8 bases). In germline, CDR1 is MNHEY, CDR2 SMNVEV (reference sequence). This CDR3 comprises 20 residues. The V end lost 2 bases, the J end lost 5 bases, and 27 bases lay between the germline ends.

CDR3 loop: CASSKYTEGFNSNQPQHF. In DNA form, the CDR3 reads TGTGCCAGCAGCAAATATACAGAGGGCTTTAATAGCAATCAGCCCCAGCATTTT. The chain recombines TRBV21-1 with TRBJ1-5. TRBV21-1 is classified as a pseudogene. The CDR3 runs to 18 residues.